Sequencing of this T cell receptor beta chain was carried out in a study of cytomegalovirus exposure and HLA in healthy donors. Study conclusions and caveats: The authors excluded some V segments, including TRBV6-2 and TRBV6-3, as indistinguishable. Sequencing depth roughly uniform across donors was assumed in presence/absence analyses. Both high specificity and high sensitivity reportedly marked the classifier's diagnosis of cytomegalovirus status.

Healthy bone marrow donors supplied every sample. The PCR contained 60 Vbeta and 13 Jbeta primers. Generated by immunoSEQ multiplex PCR, the TCRdb table keeps only in-frame clones and is missing some. The sample holds about 89,000 clones, approximately 71% seen once. As concerns this clone: Its antigen is unknown.

Germline-derived CDR1 and CDR2 are MNHEY and SVGAGI. Trimming cost V 8 bases and J 6 bases, with 15 bases left between them. This CDR3 has 13 residues. This chain links TRBV6-5 with TRBJ2-3, with D possibly matching TRBD2 (6 bases). What was sequenced was PBMCs. The source of this sequence is a man aged 25 to 45 in good health and CMV-seronegative. The chain's CDR3 is CASWELADDTQYF. CDR3 bases: TGTGCCAGCTGGGAACTAGCCGACGATACGCAGTATTTT.